This passage covers 20 T cell receptor beta chains from one sample sequenced in a study of T cells in Graves' hyperthyroidism and ophthalmopathy. RNA transcripts yielded amplified TCR beta CDR3 regions. First-round RT-PCR with HTBI primers amplified the TCR CDR3 region. TCRdb fed the multiplex PCR reads into MiXCR, producing one record per CDR3 protein. The table lists 750,000 to 900,000 distinct CDR3 sequences, approximately 40% of them singletons. Sequencing input: blood. These receptors all stem from a man between 18 and 29 years old with Graves' hyperthyroidism.

The chain couples TRBV7-3 to TRBJ2-7; D is uncertain. The CDR3 has 15 amino acids. Trimming took 1 base from V and 0 from J, leaving 10 bases between them. The germline V gene encodes CDR1 SGHTA and CDR2 FQGTGA. The CDR3 region is CASSLRAGPSYEQYF. CDR3 DNA sequence: TGTGCCAGCAGCTTAAGGGCAGGCCCCTCCTACGAGCAGTACTTC.

The chain uses TRBV7-8 and TRBJ2-7; TRBD1 matches at 7 bases. The closer fit of TRBJ2-4 to the DNA end suggests the J call may be wrong. Looked up from germline, CDR1 is SGHVS and CDR2 is FQNEAQ. The CDR3 sequence is 14 residues long. This CDR3 is CASSATDRKNIQYF. In DNA, the CDR3 is TGTGCCAGCAGCGCAACGGACAGGAAAAACATTCAGTACTTC.

This clonotype was seen ten or more times. V is TRBV12-3 or TRBV12-4 and J is TRBJ1-6, with 7 bases fitting TRBD1. The CDR3 length is 17 residues. J lost 7 bases, V lost 4 bases, and 13 bases had no gene match. CDR3 protein: CASSSDRSGRTNSPLHF. In DNA form, the CDR3 reads TGTGCCAGCAGTTCGGACAGGAGCGGGAGGACGAATTCACCCCTCCACTTT.

The chain couples TRBV2 to TRBJ2-7, with D possibly matching TRBD2 (6 bases). V was clipped by 4 bases and J by 0 bases, with 13 bases between them. This CDR3 has 15 residues. Germline CDR1 SNHLY, CDR2 FYNNEI. The DNA of the CDR3 is TGTGCCAGCAGTGGAACGGGGGAAAACTCCTACGAGCAGTACTTC. Translation: CASSGTGENSYEQYF.

As to this clonotype: Germline is not matched at one junction end, which may reflect a read error. For the CDR3, the DNA is TGTGCCTGGAGTCCCGGATACGGCAATCAGCCCCAGCATTTT. It is translated as CAWSPGYGNQPQHF. V is TRBV29-1 and J is TRBJ1-5; D is undetermined. CDR3 length equals 14 residues. From germline, CDR1 is SQVTM and CDR2 ANQGSEA.

This clonotype came up many times. The CDR3 DNA is TGTGCCAGCAGTGCCCTAGGACAGAACACTGAAGCTTTCTTT. It yields the protein CASSALGQNTEAFF. The rearrangement uses TRBV2 and TRBJ1-1; maybe TRBD1 (5 bases). CDR1 and CDR2 from the germline V gene are SNHLY and FYNNEI. V was clipped by 4 bases and J by 1 base, with 10 bases between them. CDR3 length: 14 residues. Variable domain in full (rest from reference TRBV2 and TRBJ1-1): EPEVTQTPSHQVTQMGQEVILRCVPISNHLYFYWYRQILGQKVEFLVSFYNNEISEKSEIFDDQFSVERPDGSNFTLKIRSTKLEDSAMYFCASSALGQNTEAFFGQGTRLTVV.

The chain combines TRBV7-9 with TRBJ1-5; D not certain. Germline V gene sequence: CDR1 SEHNR, CDR2 FQNEAQ (reference sequence). The CDR3 totals 13 residues. Trimming shortened V by 5 bases and J by 14 bases, and 19 bases separated the two germline ends. The CDR3 loop reads CASSLSGESYEHF. CDR3 in DNA: TGTGCCAGCAGCCTTAGCGGGGAATCCTACGAGCATTTT.

The V and J genes are TRBV19 and TRBJ2-7, with D perhaps TRBD1 (5 bases). This CDR3 contains 14 residues. V was trimmed by 5 bases and J by 3 bases, leaving 14 bases between them. Germline loops: CDR1 LNHDA, CDR2 SQIVND (reference sequence). The CDR3: CASSRGQTLYEQYF. CDR3 DNA sequence: TGTGCCAGTAGTCGAGGACAAACACTCTACGAGCAGTACTTC.

This clonotype came up many times. This chain joins TRBV7-2 and TRBJ2-7; 7 bases are shared with TRBD1. From germline, CDR1 is SGHTA and CDR2 FQGNSA. V shed 0 bases and J 3 bases; nucleotides not matched to a gene: 2. CDR3 length: 14 amino acids. This CDR3 is CASSLAGQLYEQYF. The CDR3 nucleotides are TGTGCCAGCAGCTTAGCGGGACAGCTCTACGAGCAGTACTTC.

This clonotype was counted a single time. The germline gene is not matched at one end of the junction; a read error may be the cause. The chain uses TRBV5-1 and TRBJ2-5; D tentatively fits TRBD1 or TRBD2 (5 bases each). In germline, CDR1 is SGHRS, CDR2 YFSETQ. This CDR3 has 16 residues. The chain's CDR3 is CASSSISAGAQETQYF. The CDR3 nucleotides read TGTGCCAGCAGCTCTATTTCAGCCGGGGCCCAAGAGACCCAGTACTTC.

This clonotype was seen repeatedly, ten times or more. This chain joins TRBV10-3 and TRBJ2-2, with a tentative D call TRBD2 (5 bases). V dropped 2 bases and J dropped 3 bases, with 10 bases sitting between them. The CDR3 has 15 residues. CDR1 and CDR2 (germline): ENHRY, SYGVKD. The CDR3 DNA is TGTGCCATCAGTGAGATCGGAGCGGACACCGGGGAGCTGTTTTTT. This codes for CAISEIGADTGELFF.

The chain combines TRBV6-6 with TRBJ2-7; the match to TRBD1 covers 10 bases. CDR3 length: 15 residues. Germline trimming cut 2 bases from V and 5 bases from J; bases unmatched to any gene: 6. Germline loops: CDR1 MNHNY, CDR2 SVGAGI (reference sequence). The CDR3 protein is CASSYVRDRGNEQYF. CDR3 DNA: TGTGCCAGCAGTTACGTCCGGGACAGGGGCAACGAGCAGTACTTC.

This clonotype was observed a handful of times. The chain employs TRBV30 and TRBJ1-5, with a weak D call TRBD1 (5 bases). The CDR3 length is 15 residues. The ends were cut back, 0 bases at V and 2 bases at J, with 11 bases in the middle. Germline loops: CDR1 GTSNPN, CDR2 SVGIG (reference sequence). This CDR3 reads CAWSVWGGGNQPQHF. DNA for the CDR3: TGTGCCTGGAGTGTATGGGGAGGGGGCAATCAGCCCCAGCATTTT.

This clonotype was counted ten times or more. The genes are TRBV2 and TRBJ1-3; D possibly corresponds to TRBD1 (6 bases). V was clipped by 1 base and J by 13 bases, with 8 bases between them. CDR1 and CDR2 (germline): SNHLY, FYNNEI. This CDR3 has 11 residues. The CDR3 sequence: CASSEEGGIYF. The CDR3 DNA sequence: TGTGCCAGCAGTGAAGAAGGGGGAATATATTTT. The full variable domain, with the rest looked up from reference TRBV2 and TRBJ1-3, is EPEVTQTPSHQVTQMGQEVILRCVPISNHLYFYWYRQILGQKVEFLVSFYNNEISEKSEIFDDQFSVERPDGSNFTLKIRSTKLEDSAMYFCASSEEGGIYFGEGSWLTVV.

The sample holds many counts of this clonotype. The chain recombines TRBV7-9 with TRBJ2-7; a weak D match, TRBD2 (5 bases). Germline CDR1 SEHNR, CDR2 FQNEAQ (reference sequence). V gave up 3 bases and J gave up 6 bases, with 12 bases separating them. This CDR3 spans 13 amino acids. The CDR3 DNA is TGTGCCAGCAGCTTCGGGGTTGCCTCCGAGCAGTACTTC. Protein sequence: CASSFGVASEQYF.

V gene TRBV7-3 combines with J gene TRBJ2-7; 8 bases match TRBD1. The ends lost 6 bases at V and 4 bases at J; junction bases unmatched: 11. The germline V gene has CDR1 SGHTA and CDR2 FQGTGA. The length of the CDR3 is 15 residues. DNA for the CDR3: TGTGCCAGCAGTTCCTCGACAGGGGTTTCGTACGAGCAGTACTTC. This sequence encodes CASSSSTGVSYEQYF. Supplemented by reference TRBV7-3 and TRBJ2-7, the full variable domain reads GAGVSQTPSNKVTEKGKYVELRCDPISGHTALYWYRQSLGQGPEFLIYFQGTGAADDSGLPNDRFFAVRPEGSVSTLKIQRTERGDSAVYLCASSSSTGVSYEQYFGPGTRLTVT.

Many counts were recorded for this clonotype. The chain joins TRBV20-1 to TRBJ1-6, with D uncertain. The CDR3 spans 15 residues. V lost 3 bases and J lost 7, with 16 bases in between. Germline V gene sequence: CDR1 DFQATT, CDR2 SNEGSKA (reference sequence). The CDR3 region is CSASSGTIRNSPLHF. CDR3 DNA sequence: TGCAGTGCTAGCAGCGGCACAATAAGAAATTCACCCCTCCACTTT.

This chain connects TRBV20-1 to TRBJ1-3; no reliable D call. In germline, CDR1 is DFQATT, CDR2 SNEGSKA (reference sequence). The ends were cut back, 6 bases at V and 4 bases at J, with 16 bases in the middle. The CDR3 contains 14 residues. The CDR3 DNA sequence: TGCAGTGCGCTAGCGGACCGGGGAGGAAACACCATATATTTT. This translates into CSALADRGGNTIYF.

This chain joins TRBV24-1 and TRBJ2-1; TRBD2 might be the D (6 bases). The CDR3 covers 13 residues. Trimming left V 3 bases short and J 7 bases short, with 9 bases between. CDR1 is KGHDR and CDR2 is SFDVKD in the germline V gene. The CDR3 sequence is CATSDGTVNEQFF. CDR3 nucleotide sequence: TGTGCCACCAGTGATGGGACTGTGAATGAGCAGTTCTTC.

This clonotype was picked up a small number of times. The rearrangement links TRBV11-1 to TRBJ2-7, with D unclear. The germline CDR1 and CDR2 sequences are SGHAT and FQDESV (reference sequence). This CDR3 is 14 amino acids long. Trimming shortened V by 0 bases and J by 2 bases, and 8 bases separated the two germline ends. In DNA, the CDR3 is TGTGCCAGCAGCTTAGCGATCGAAACCTACGAGCAGTACTTC. Residues: CASSLAIETYEQYF. Full variable domain (outside the CDR3, taken from reference TRBV11-1 and TRBJ2-7): EAEVAQSPRYKITEKSQAVAFWCDPISGHATLYWYRQILGQGPELLVQFQDESVVDDSQLPKDRFSAERLKGVDSTLKIQPAELGDSAMYLCASSLAIETYEQYFGPGTRLTVT.